These T cell receptor beta chains were read from a single sample in a study of CD8+ T cells in alopecia areata. Sequencing used immunoSEQ multiplex PCR; TCRdb keeps in-frame clones, though not all of them. The sample lists about 180,000 clones, 50% to 75% seen once, with approximately 16% in the top ten. The starting material was CD4+ T cells sorted from blood, obtained at week 56, from a patient treated with tofacitinib. The receptors originated from a human donor with alopecia areata. Each CDR3 is given with its conserved first and last residue. Each record gives: CDR3 protein, CDR3 DNA, J gene, D gene, V gene, clone size. D genes are given only for firm matches. Only part of the rows carry a size: once, few, many, or a class if the clone is expanded.

CASSGTAQNSPLHF | TGTGCCAGCAGCGGGACAGCGCAGAATTCACCCCTCCACTTT | TRBJ1-6 | - | TRBV9 | once
CAISGGLAGTDTQYF | TGTGCCATCAGTGGAGGTCTAGCCGGCACAGATACGCAGTATTTT | TRBJ2-3 | - | TRBV10-3 | -
CASSPGPNGDEQFF | TGTGCCAGCAGCCCGGGACCCAATGGCGATGAGCAGTTCTTC | TRBJ2-1 | - | TRBV5-6 | -
CASSLRDGPYEQYF | TGTGCCAGCAGCCTCCGGGACGGGCCCTACGAGCAGTACTTC | TRBJ2-7 | - | TRBV7-2 | few
CASSLGRTVNTGELFF | TGTGCTAGCAGCTTAGGGCGTACAGTTAACACCGGGGAGCTGTTTTTT | TRBJ2-2 | - | TRBV7-7 | many
CAWSHWGGAYNEQFF | TGTGCCTGGAGTCACTGGGGGGGGGCCTACAATGAGCAGTTCTTC | TRBJ2-1 | TRBD2 | TRBV30 | -
CASRRMSSGGASGANVLTF | TGTGCCAGCAGAAGAATGTCTAGCGGGGGGGCCTCTGGGGCCAACGTCCTGACTTTC | TRBJ2-6 | TRBD2 | TRBV7-9 | few
CASRSGTGSGNTIYF | TGTGCCAGCAGATCCGGGACAGGATCTGGAAACACCATATATTTT | TRBJ1-3 | TRBD1 | TRBV6-5 | few
CAISGADRGNEQYF | TGTGCCATCAGTGGGGCGGACAGGGGGAACGAGCAGTACTTC | TRBJ2-7 | TRBD1 | TRBV10-3 | -
CSISGRNTEAFF | TGCAGCATCTCCGGACGGAACACTGAAGCTTTCTTT | TRBJ1-1 | - | TRBV29-1 | -
CASSLRGQETQYF | TGTGCCAGCAGTTTAAGGGGGCAAGAGACCCAGTACTTC | TRBJ2-5 | - | TRBV27 | -
CAWSSGQFNQPQHF | TGTGCCTGGAGTTCAGGACAGTTCAATCAGCCCCAGCATTTT | TRBJ1-5 | - | TRBV30 | -
CASSLQGQGSVNTF | TGTGCCAGCAGCCTCCAGGGACAGGGAAGTGTAAACACCTTC | TRBJ1-2 | TRBD1 | TRBV7-2 | many
CSVVRGPEAFF | TGCAGCGTCGTGAGAGGCCCTGAAGCTTTCTTT | TRBJ1-1 | - | TRBV29-1 | -
CASRQDRDGEKLFF | TGTGCAAGTCGCCAGGACAGGGATGGGGAAAAACTGTTTTTT | TRBJ1-4 | - | TRBV12-2 | -
CSVGDGYNEQFF | TGCAGCGTTGGTGACGGCTACAATGAGCAGTTCTTC | TRBJ2-1 | - | TRBV29-1 | -
CASSNYGGTDTQYF | TGTGCCAGCAGCAATTACGGAGGCACAGATACGCAGTATTTT | TRBJ2-3 | - | TRBV7-9 | -
CASSPNLREPQHF | TGTGCCAGCTCACCGAATTTGCGGGAGCCCCAGCATTTT | TRBJ1-5 | - | TRBV18 | few
CASSQLGTSQETQYF | TGCGCCAGCAGCCAACTAGGGACATCCCAAGAGACCCAGTACTTC | TRBJ2-5 | - | TRBV4-1 | -
CASGTGELFF | TGTGCCAGCGGCACCGGGGAGCTGTTTTTT | TRBJ2-2 | - | TRBV7-9 | -
CAWSASRATEAFF | TGTGCCTGGAGTGCTAGTCGGGCCACTGAAGCTTTCTTT | TRBJ1-1 | - | TRBV30 | -
CASSYVYSNQPQHF | TGTGCCAGCAGTTACGTCTATAGCAATCAGCCCCAGCATTTT | TRBJ1-5 | - | TRBV27 | -
CASSSDPRRSNGYTF | TGTGCCAGCAGCTCAGATCCTCGGAGGTCTAACGGCTACACCTTC | TRBJ1-2 | - | TRBV7-9 | -
CASRDTGTDTQYF | TGTGCCAGCAGAGACACAGGGACAGATACGCAGTATTTT | TRBJ2-3 | - | TRBV6-5 | -
CASSFEGRAHNYGYTF | TGTGCCAGCAGCTTCGAAGGAAGGGCTCATAACTATGGCTACACCTTC | TRBJ1-2 | - | TRBV7-9 | -
CASSQEAGDYEQYF | TGCGCCAGCAGCCAAGAGGCAGGGGACTACGAGCAGTACTTC | TRBJ2-7 | - | TRBV4-1 | -
CASGLYPNTGELFF | TGTGCTAGTGGTTTGTATCCGAACACCGGGGAGCTGTTTTTT | TRBJ2-2 | - | TRBV12-5 | -
CASSLFGDRASYEQYF | TGTGCCAGCAGCTTATTCGGGGACAGGGCCTCCTACGAGCAGTACTTC | TRBJ2-7 | TRBD1 | TRBV5-6 | -
CASSPQGGSSTDTQYF | TGTGCCAGCAGCCCCCAGGGCGGGTCTAGCACAGATACGCAGTATTTT | TRBJ2-3 | - | TRBV7-9 | few
CASSRPGQSDTQYF | TGTGCCAGCTCGCGACCCGGTCAGTCAGATACGCAGTATTTT | TRBJ2-3 | - | TRBV25-1 | -
CASSEFLEETQYF | TGTGCCAGCAGTGAATTTTTGGAAGAGACCCAGTACTTC | TRBJ2-5 | - | TRBV6-1 | few
CASRRTKTEGSTEAFF | TGCGCCAGCCGTCGGACTAAGACAGAGGGGTCCACTGAAGCTTTCTTT | TRBJ1-1 | - | TRBV5-1 | -
CASSLVDGSSGNTIYF | TGTGCCAGCAGCTTGGTTGACGGAAGCTCTGGAAACACCATATATTTT | TRBJ1-3 | - | TRBV5-8 | -
CAWSVDRVLTEAFF | TGTGCCTGGAGTGTAGACAGGGTTCTTACTGAAGCTTTCTTT | TRBJ1-1 | TRBD1 | TRBV30 | -
CASSWTGDSGANVLTF | TGCGCCAGCAGCTGGACAGGGGACTCTGGGGCCAACGTCCTGACTTTC | TRBJ2-6 | TRBD1 | TRBV5-1 | -
CASSPQGNQPQHF | TGCGCCAGCAGCCCCCAGGGCAATCAGCCCCAGCATTTT | TRBJ1-5 | - | TRBV4-1 | -
CAWSVRGGVHREQFF | TGTGCCTGGAGTGTACGCGGGGGGGTTCATCGTGAGCAGTTCTTC | TRBJ2-1 | TRBD2 | TRBV30 | -
CASSLGRGTSGDYEQYF | TGTGCCAGCAGCTTAGGGCGGGGCACTAGCGGGGACTACGAGCAGTACTTC | TRBJ2-7 | TRBD2 | TRBV7-9 | once
CASSAYEDQPQHF | TGTGCCAGCAGCGCCTACGAAGATCAGCCCCAGCATTTT | TRBJ1-5 | - | TRBV9 | -
CASSLTGYADNEQFF | TGTGCCAGCAGCCTAACCGGGTATGCTGACAATGAGCAGTTCTTC | TRBJ2-1 | - | TRBV7-6 | -
CASSQTATTNYGYTF | TGCGCCAGCAGCCAGACCGCGACAACTAACTATGGCTACACCTTC | TRBJ1-2 | - | TRBV4-1 | -
CASTLGSYEQYF | TGTGCCAGCACCCTAGGGTCCTACGAGCAGTACTTC | TRBJ2-7 | - | TRBV6-6 | -